This T cell receptor (beta chain) is drawn from a study of persistence of HIV-infected CD4 T cells (dated by TCRdb to 2020 to 2022). Some background on the complete study: CMV- and HIV-1 Gag-responding CD4+ T cells were isolated from ART-treated individuals so that antigen-driven clonal expansion of HIV-1-infected cells could be examined. The median time the participants had spent on suppressive ART was 7 to 9 years. Peripheral blood samples of up to 180 mL were obtained at multiple time points, with the exception of two participants, for whom leukapheresis was performed at a single time point. Cross-participant TCR cluster analysis included 8 or 9 participants for CMV and six or seven participants for Gag. The clonality of all cells in each sorted population was measured by TCRbeta sequencing, and the clonality of infected cells was measured by proviral sequencing. Results and caveats for the whole study, not just this receptor: Bulk TCR analyses could not be restricted to the rare CMV-responding cells that actually carried HIV-1 proviruses. Degenerate expanded CDR3beta sequences were enriched in antigen-responding cells, suggesting convergent selection of CD4+ responses to CMV and Gag. TCRbeta richness in CMV- and Gag-responding cells was significantly lower than in anti-CD3/anti-CD28-responding cells; CMV-responding cells had higher oligoclonality than CD3/CD28-stimulated and Gag-responding cells. Only a small number of individuals took part in the study, and the range of antigens tested was limited. A correlation was observed between TCR oligoclonality and proviral oligoclonality within the same sorted populations.

The CDR3 sequence holds 13 residues, the cysteine and phenylalanine included. Only the CDR3 portion is preserved as DNA: 39 bases, with reading frame beginning at the first base. The germline V gene supplies CDR1 SNHLY and CDR2 FYNNEI. V is shortened by 6 bases, J by 6 bases, and the region joining them spans 14 bases. Remarks on this clone: The antigen it recognizes is unknown. There are no base qualities to consult, and no much larger clone falls within one base.

Interpreted using the paper, the treatment or condition label stands for: suppressive antiretroviral therapy. A pool of overlapping 15-mer peptides from HIV-1 Gag, at 0.9 to 1 ug per peptide per mL, was used to stimulate the cells. Nonresponding CD40L-negative CD69-negative CD45RO-high memory CD4+ T cells were sorted as memory populations depleted of antigen-responding cells. HIV-1-infected adults in whom suppressive ART had been started during chronic infection were enrolled as participants. Participants had undetectable plasma HIV-1 RNA below 50 copies/mL for at least 4 years. To be included, a participant needed positive CMV serology and a CD4+ T cell count above 400 cells/uL. Before stimulation, PBMCs were isolated using density centrifugation and depleted of CD8+ T cells. Stimulation of CD8-depleted PBMCs was carried out for roughly 19 hours with anti-CD28/CD49d costimulation, CD40-blocking antibody and enfuvirtide, to prevent new infections. Cells were sorted on a Beckman Coulter MoFlo Legacy or XDP sorter, with propidium iodide excluding dead cells. Genomic DNA was extracted using the QIAamp DNA Mini Kit for samples with more than one million cells and using the Quick-DNA Microprep Kit for all other samples.

The immunoSEQ hsTCRB assay version 4 in survey mode was used to sequence TCRbeta repertoires from genomic DNA. For TCRbeta sequencing, genomic DNA was diluted to 9.5 to 10 ng/uL, and up to roughly 1 ug was used per sample. Under the source paper's analysis protocol: ImmunoSeq Analyzer 3.0 was used for analysis of TCRbeta data, and diversity was computed on productive nucleotide rearrangements. Lower-bound TCR diversity was estimated with the improved Chao index, and clonality with the Gini coefficient using the Immunarch R package. Different nucleotide rearrangements encoding the same CDR3beta amino acid sequence were treated as distinct clonotypes. Differential abundance analysis identified TCRbeta sequences significantly enriched in antigen-responding cells relative to anti-CD3/anti-CD28-activated cells. GLIPH2 clustered TCRs by predicted peptide-MHC specificity, both within individual participants and across merged participant data sets. In TCRdb, the immuneACCESS table is reduced to in-frame sequences with V and J assigned. These tables do not hold every clone; where another copy was compared, an unresolved V gene accounts for under half, and the others remain unexplained. The V and J calls and the clone size are those of that table, but D and trimming were determined from the DNA. The table for this sample lists over 60,000 clones; more than 70% of them were counted only once. The ten largest clonotypes hold 1.5% to 2% of the sample.

Rearrangement joined TRBV2 to TRBJ1-2; the D region possibly corresponds to TRBD1 (5 bases align). The clonotype comes from an adult man with HIV who was CMV-seropositive. This specimen was CD4+ T cells sorted from PBMCs after roughly 18-hour stimulation, taken from a patient who received antiretroviral therapy. The cell subset or site label for this specimen denotes: CD40L-CD69- CD45RO-high memory CD4 T cells not responding to Gag peptides. The nucleotide sequence reads TGTGCCAGCAGCGCGACAGAGGGGAATGGCTACACCTTC. Its protein product is CASSATEGNGYTF.